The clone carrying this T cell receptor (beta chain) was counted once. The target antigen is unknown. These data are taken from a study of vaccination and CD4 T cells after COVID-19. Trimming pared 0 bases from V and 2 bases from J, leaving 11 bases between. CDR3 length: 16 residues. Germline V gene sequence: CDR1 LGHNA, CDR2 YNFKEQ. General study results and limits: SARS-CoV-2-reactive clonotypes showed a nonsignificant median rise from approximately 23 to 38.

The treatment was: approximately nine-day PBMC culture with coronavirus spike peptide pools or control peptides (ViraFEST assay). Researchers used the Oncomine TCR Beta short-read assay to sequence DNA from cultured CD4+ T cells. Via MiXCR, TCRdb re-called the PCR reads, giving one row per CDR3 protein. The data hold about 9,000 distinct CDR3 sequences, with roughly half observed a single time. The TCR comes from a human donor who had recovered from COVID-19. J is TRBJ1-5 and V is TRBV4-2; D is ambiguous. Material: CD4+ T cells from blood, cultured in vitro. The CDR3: CASSQEGGMGNQPQHF. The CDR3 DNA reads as TGTGCCAGCAGCCAAGAAGGTGGTATGGGCAATCAGCCCCAGCATTTT.